The clone carrying this T cell receptor (beta chain) has more than one count but fewer than ten. Its target is not known. Via MiXCR, TCRdb re-called the 5' RACE reads, giving one row per CDR3 protein. The data hold more than 350,000 distinct CDR3 sequences, with 21% observed a single time. The V and J ends lost 6 bases and 1 base respectively, with 9 bases between them. The CDR3 is made up of 13 amino acids. Per germline, CDR1 SEHNR and CDR2 FQNEAQ (reference sequence). The sample comes from a study of T-cell memory formation after mild COVID-19. Study context: There were largely donor-specific TCR clusters.

Findings and caveats of the study: The main location of contracting CD4+ clones was CM and EM, and that of contracting CD8+ clones was EMRA.

The clonotype comes from an adult woman who had mild COVID-19 (a few samples of this study predate the infection). Cell type and time point are not known. This chain uses TRBV7-9 with TRBJ1-1; D is undetermined. The sequenced sample was PBMCs or a T cell subset sorted from them (not recorded which). The CDR3 loop is CASSYAPNTEAFF. In DNA, the CDR3 is TGTGCCAGCAGTTATGCCCCGAACACTGAAGCTTTCTTT. The full variable domain, rest sourced from reference TRBV7-9 and TRBJ1-1, is DTGVSQNPRHKITKRGQNVTFRCDPISEHNRLYWYRQTLGQGPEFLTYFQNEAQLEKSRLLSDRFSAERPKGSFSTLEIQRTEQGDSAMYLCASSYAPNTEAFFGQGTRLTVV.